These 10 T cell receptor beta chains share one sample of origin, sequenced in a study of blood T cell repertoires in COVID-19. The assay was immunoSEQ multiplex PCR, and TCRdb's table has in-frame clones only and misses some. There are 100,000 to 150,000 clones in the sample; more than 60% occur only once, and less than 2.5% lies in the top ten. The sample was peripheral blood. These receptor sequences come from a woman aged 70 to 79 with acute or convalescent COVID-19.

This chain uses TRBV10-3 with TRBJ1-2; 8 bases fit TRBD1. The germline V gene has CDR1 ENHRY and CDR2 SYGVKD. The trim removed 10 bases at V and 6 bases at J, leaving 7 bases unmatched. The length of the CDR3 is 12 residues. The CDR3 nucleotides are TGTGCCACCCAGACAGGGGCCGATGGCTACACCTTC. Translating gives CATQTGADGYTF.

V is TRBV4-2 and J is TRBJ2-2, with D possibly TRBD2 on 6 matching bases. Trimming removed 0 bases from V and 7 bases from J, with 9 bases in between. This CDR3 is built from 14 residues. Germline V CDR1 and CDR2: LGHNA, YNFKEQ. DNA for the CDR3: TGTGCCAGCAGCCAAGAAAGGGACTTCGGGGAGCTGTTTTTT. It yields the protein CASSQERDFGELFF.

V gene TRBV6-5 combines with J gene TRBJ2-1; 9 bases are a match to TRBD2. Germline CDR1 reads MNHEY; CDR2 reads SVGAGI. This CDR3 contains 15 residues. J lost 5 bases, V lost 6 bases, and 8 bases had no gene match. The CDR3 reads CASSPGLALNNEQFF. As DNA, the CDR3 is TGTGCCAGCAGCCCGGGACTAGCTCTAAACAATGAGCAGTTCTTC.

V gene TRBV12-5 combines with J gene TRBJ1-4, with D perhaps matching TRBD1 (6 bases). Germline-derived CDR1 and CDR2 are LGHNT and FRNRAP. The CDR3 sequence is 13 residues long. Trimming shortened V by 1 base and J by 7 bases, and 7 bases separated the two germline ends. This chain's CDR3 is CASGLDRAEKLFF. The CDR3 DNA sequence: TGTGCTAGTGGTTTGGACAGGGCTGAAAAACTGTTTTTT.

V gene TRBV11-3 combines with J gene TRBJ2-1; possibly TRBD1 for D (5 bases). Looked up from germline, CDR1 is SGHNT and CDR2 is YENEEA. This CDR3 has 15 residues. Between the trimmed V and J ends, which lost 4 bases and 0 bases, there was a span of 10 bases. CDR3 protein: CASSSGSLSYNEQFF. DNA for the CDR3: TGTGCCAGCAGCTCAGGGTCCCTCTCCTACAATGAGCAGTTCTTC. The full variable domain, in which reference TRBV11-3 and TRBJ2-1 provide the parts outside the CDR3, is EAGVVQSPRYKIIEKKQPVAFWCNPISGHNTLYWYLQNLGQGPELLIRYENEEAVDDSQLPKDRFSAERLKGVDSTLKIQPAELGDSAVYLCASSSGSLSYNEQFFGPGTRLTVL.

The V call is TRBV5-6, the J call TRBJ1-2; 7 bases fit TRBD1. Germline V gene data show CDR1 as SGHDT and CDR2 as YYEEEE. After removal of 0 bases from V and 6 bases from J, the junction contained 2 bases not matched to a gene. This CDR3 is 13 amino acids long. The DNA of the CDR3 is TGTGCCAGCAGCTTGGGACAGGGAAATGGCTACACCTTC. Amino acids: CASSLGQGNGYTF.

As DNA, the CDR3 is TGCGCCAGCAGCTTGGGGCTCGGGACAGGGAGAACTGAAGCTTTCTTT. This gives the protein CASSLGLGTGRTEAFF. V and J are TRBV5-1 and TRBJ1-1; 9 nucleotides agree with TRBD1. The J segment lost 5 bases and the V segment lost 0 bases, leaving 8 bases of the junction unmatched. The CDR3 is 16 residues long. The germline V gene has CDR1 SGHRS and CDR2 YFSETQ. The full variable domain, in which reference TRBV5-1 and TRBJ1-1 provide the parts outside the CDR3, is KAGVTQTPRYLIKTRGQQVTLSCSPISGHRSVSWYQQTPGQGLQFLFEYFSETQRNKGNFPGRFSGRQFSNSRSEMNVSTLELGDSALYLCASSLGLGTGRTEAFFGQGTRLTVV.

This clone occurred a few times. The chain links TRBV14 to TRBJ2-7; TRBD2 matches at 7 bases. The CDR3 runs to 16 residues. With 4 bases clipped from V and 2 bases from J, the junction kept 11 bases outside the gene matches. Germline V lookup: CDR1 SGHDN, CDR2 FVKESK. CDR3: CASSPRAGLVAYEQYF. DNA for the CDR3: TGTGCCAGCAGCCCGCGCGCCGGACTAGTTGCCTACGAGCAGTACTTC.

This chain uses TRBV19 with TRBJ2-7, with 9 positions matching TRBD1. With 5 bases clipped from V and 4 bases from J, the junction kept 9 bases outside the gene matches. This CDR3 is 15 amino acids long. Germline assignment: CDR1 LNHDA and CDR2 SQIVND (reference sequence). The CDR3 reads CASSESGTGIYEQYF. The CDR3 bases are TGTGCCAGTAGTGAATCCGGGACAGGGATTTACGAGCAGTACTTC.

The chain couples TRBV2 to TRBJ1-2; a possible D gene is TRBD1 (6 bases). The germline gives CDR1 SNHLY, CDR2 FYNNEI. V lost 8 bases and J 4 bases, leaving 26 bases between the germline ends. This CDR3 has 17 residues. CDR3 amino acids: CASRPPGQERSGYGYTF. The CDR3 nucleotides read TGTGCCAGCCGACCTCCGGGACAAGAAAGGAGTGGCTATGGCTACACCTTC.